The source of this T cell receptor beta chain is a study of blood T cell repertoires in COVID-19. Study-wide background: There were acute and convalescent COVID-19 samples, and they came from the United States, Italy and Spain. The cDNA or gDNA used as material had been derived from T cells, B-cell-depleted T cells, or PBMCs.

J lost 4 bases, V lost 5 bases, and 7 bases had no gene match. Germline V gene lookup returns CDR1 SEHNR and CDR2 FQNEAQ (reference sequence). The CDR3 has 14 residues. TCRdb's copy holds only in-frame clones and misses some; the assay was immunoSEQ multiplex PCR. This sample has around 120,000 clones, with 70% to 85% found just once. This TCR was recovered from a man in his fifties or sixties with acute or convalescent COVID-19. The rearrangement links TRBV7-9 to TRBJ1-2, with TRBD1 identical over 7 bases. Sequences were obtained from peripheral blood. As DNA, the CDR3 is TGTGCCAGCAGCCCCGACAGGGTGGGCTATGGCTACACCTTC. Translating gives CASSPDRVGYGYTF.